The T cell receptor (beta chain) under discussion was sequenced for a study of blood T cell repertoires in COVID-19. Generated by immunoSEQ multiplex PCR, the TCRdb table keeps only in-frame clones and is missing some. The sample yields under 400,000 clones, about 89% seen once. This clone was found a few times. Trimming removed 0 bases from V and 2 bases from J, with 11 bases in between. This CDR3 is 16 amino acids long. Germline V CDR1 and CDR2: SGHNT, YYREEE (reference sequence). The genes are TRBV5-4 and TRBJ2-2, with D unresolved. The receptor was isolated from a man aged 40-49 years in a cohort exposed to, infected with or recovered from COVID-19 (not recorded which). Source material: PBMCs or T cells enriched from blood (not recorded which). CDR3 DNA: TGTGCCAGCAGCTTGGTGGGTAGCAGAAACACCGGGGAGCTGTTTTTT. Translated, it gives CASSLVGSRNTGELFF.